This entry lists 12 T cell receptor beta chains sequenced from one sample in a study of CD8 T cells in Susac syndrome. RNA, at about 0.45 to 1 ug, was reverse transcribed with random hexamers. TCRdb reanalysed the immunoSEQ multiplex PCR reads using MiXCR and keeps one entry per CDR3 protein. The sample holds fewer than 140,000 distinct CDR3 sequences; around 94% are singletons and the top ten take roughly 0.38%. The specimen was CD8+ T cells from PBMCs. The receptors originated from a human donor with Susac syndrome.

The DNA of the CDR3 is TGCAGCGGCCTGACCGACGCGAACACCGGGGAGCTGTTTTTT. It is translated as CSGLTDANTGELFF. The V and J genes are TRBV29-1 and TRBJ2-2, with D unclear. V lost 7 bases and J lost 0, with 12 bases in between. The CDR3 is 14 residues long. Germline lookup yields CDR1 SQVTM and CDR2 ANQGSEA.

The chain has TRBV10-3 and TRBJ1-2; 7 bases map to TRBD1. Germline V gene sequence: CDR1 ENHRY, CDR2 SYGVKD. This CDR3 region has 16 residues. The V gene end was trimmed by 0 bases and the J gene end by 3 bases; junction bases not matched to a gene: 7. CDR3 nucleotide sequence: TGTGCCATCAGTGAGTCCCTTTCGGGGACAGACTATGGCTACACCTTC. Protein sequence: CAISESLSGTDYGYTF.

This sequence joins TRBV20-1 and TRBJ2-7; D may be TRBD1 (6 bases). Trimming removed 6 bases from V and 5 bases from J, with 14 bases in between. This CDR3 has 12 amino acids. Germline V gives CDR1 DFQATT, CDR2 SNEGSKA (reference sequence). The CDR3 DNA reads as TGCAGTGCGACCCTTACAGGGAACGAGCAGTACTTC. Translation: CSATLTGNEQYF.

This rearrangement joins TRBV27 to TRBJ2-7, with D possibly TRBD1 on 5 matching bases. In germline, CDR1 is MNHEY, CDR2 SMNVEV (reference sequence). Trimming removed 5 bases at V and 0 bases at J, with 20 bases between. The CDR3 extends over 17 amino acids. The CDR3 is CASSPHRTFDSSYEQYF. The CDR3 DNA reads TGTGCCAGCAGTCCCCACAGGACGTTCGATAGCTCCTACGAGCAGTACTTC.

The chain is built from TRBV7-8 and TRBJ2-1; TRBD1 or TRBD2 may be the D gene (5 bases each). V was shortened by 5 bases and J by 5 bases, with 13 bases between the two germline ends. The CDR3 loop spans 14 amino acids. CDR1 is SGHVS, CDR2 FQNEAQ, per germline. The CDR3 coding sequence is TGTGCCAGCAGCCCCCGGGACCGCCACAATGAGCAGTTCTTC. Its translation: CASSPRDRHNEQFF.

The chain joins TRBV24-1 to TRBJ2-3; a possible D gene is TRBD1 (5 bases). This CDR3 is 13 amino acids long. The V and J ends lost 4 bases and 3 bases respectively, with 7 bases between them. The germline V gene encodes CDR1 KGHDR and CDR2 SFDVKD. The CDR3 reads CATSEGRTDTQYF. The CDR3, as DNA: TGTGCCACCAGTGAGGGGCGGACAGATACGCAGTATTTT.

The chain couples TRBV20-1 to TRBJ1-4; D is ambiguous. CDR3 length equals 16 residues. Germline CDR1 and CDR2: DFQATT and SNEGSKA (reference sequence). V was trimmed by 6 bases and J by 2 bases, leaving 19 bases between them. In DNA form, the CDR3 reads TGCAGTGCCCTGAGTGCAAAGGGAGAGACTAATGAAAAACTGTTTTTT. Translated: CSALSAKGETNEKLFF.

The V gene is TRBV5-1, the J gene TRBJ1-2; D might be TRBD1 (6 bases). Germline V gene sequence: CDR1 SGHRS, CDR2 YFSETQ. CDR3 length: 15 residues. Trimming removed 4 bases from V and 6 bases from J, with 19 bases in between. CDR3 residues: CASSEGEGSGHGYTF. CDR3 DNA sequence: TGCGCCAGCAGCGAGGGGGAGGGATCCGGACATGGCTACACCTTC.

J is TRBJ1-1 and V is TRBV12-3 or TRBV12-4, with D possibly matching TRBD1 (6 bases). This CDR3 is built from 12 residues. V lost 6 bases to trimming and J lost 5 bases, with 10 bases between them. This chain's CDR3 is CASRDGQTEAFF. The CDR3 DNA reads TGTGCCAGCAGAGATGGACAGACTGAAGCTTTCTTT.

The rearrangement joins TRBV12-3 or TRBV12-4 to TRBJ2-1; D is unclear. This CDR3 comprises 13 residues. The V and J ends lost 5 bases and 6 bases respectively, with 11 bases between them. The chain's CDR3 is CASSPSPGNEQFF. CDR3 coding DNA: TGTGCCAGCAGTCCTTCTCCGGGCAATGAGCAGTTCTTC.

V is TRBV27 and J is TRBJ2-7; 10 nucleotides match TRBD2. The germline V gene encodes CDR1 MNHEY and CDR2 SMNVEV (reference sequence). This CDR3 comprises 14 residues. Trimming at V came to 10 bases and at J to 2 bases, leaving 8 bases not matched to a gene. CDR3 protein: CATALAGFPYEQYF. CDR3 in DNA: TGTGCCACAGCACTAGCGGGGTTCCCCTACGAGCAGTACTTC.

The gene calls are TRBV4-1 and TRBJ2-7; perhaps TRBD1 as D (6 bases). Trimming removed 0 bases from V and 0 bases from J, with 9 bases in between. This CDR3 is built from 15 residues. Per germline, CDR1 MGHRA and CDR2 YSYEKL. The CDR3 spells CASSQESGDSYEQYF. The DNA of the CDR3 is TGCGCCAGCAGCCAAGAATCAGGGGACTCCTACGAGCAGTACTTC.